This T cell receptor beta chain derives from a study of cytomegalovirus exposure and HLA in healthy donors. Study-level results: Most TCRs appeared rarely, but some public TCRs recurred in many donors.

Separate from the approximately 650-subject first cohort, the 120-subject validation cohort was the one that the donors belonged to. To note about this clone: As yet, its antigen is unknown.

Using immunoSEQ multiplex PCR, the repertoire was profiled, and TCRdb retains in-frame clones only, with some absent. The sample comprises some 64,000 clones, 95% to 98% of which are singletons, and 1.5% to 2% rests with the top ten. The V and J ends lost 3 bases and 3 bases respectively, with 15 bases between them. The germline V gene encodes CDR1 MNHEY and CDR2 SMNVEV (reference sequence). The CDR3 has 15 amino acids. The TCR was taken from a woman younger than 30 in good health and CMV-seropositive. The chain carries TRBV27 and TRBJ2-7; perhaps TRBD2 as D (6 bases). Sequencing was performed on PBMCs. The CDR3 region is CASSFRFGTYYEQYF. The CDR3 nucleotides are TGTGCCAGCAGTTTTAGGTTTGGGACTTACTACGAGCAGTACTTC.